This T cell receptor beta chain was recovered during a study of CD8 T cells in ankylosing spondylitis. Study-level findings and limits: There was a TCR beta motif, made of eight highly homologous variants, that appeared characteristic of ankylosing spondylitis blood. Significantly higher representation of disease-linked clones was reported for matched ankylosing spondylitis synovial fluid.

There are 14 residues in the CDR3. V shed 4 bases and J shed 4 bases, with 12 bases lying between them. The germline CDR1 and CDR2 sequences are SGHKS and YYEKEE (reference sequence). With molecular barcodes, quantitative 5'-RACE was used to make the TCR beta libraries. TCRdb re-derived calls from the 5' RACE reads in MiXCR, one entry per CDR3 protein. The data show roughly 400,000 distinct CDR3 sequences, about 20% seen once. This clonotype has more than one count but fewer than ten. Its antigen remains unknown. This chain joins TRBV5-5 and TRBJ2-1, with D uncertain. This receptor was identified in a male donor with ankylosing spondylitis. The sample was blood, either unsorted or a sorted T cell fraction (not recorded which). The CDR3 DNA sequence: TGTGCCAGCAGCCGAACTACCTTATACAATGAGCAGTTCTTC. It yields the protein CASSRTTLYNEQFF.